A selection of T cell receptor beta chains follows, all from one sample in a study of metastatic and nonmetastatic thyroid tumors. TCRdb re-clonotyped the PCR reads through MiXCR. The table records about 31,000 clones, about a sixth of them present only once. Sequencing was performed on blood. These receptors all come from a female donor with papillary thyroid cancer or a benign thyroid nodule (not recorded which). Some clones in this sample may be carry-over from other donors' samples. The CDR3 runs from the conserved cysteine through the conserved F or W. The order of the fields is clone size, D gene, V gene, J gene, CDR3 protein, CDR3 DNA. A D gene is named only where the DNA matches it firmly. Clone sizes are given selectively: once, few, many, or a class where the clone is expanded.

>.|.|TRBV7-9|TRBJ2-5
CASSRRQGGTETQYF
TGTGCCAGCAGCCGAAGACAGGGAGGAACTGAGACCCAGTACTTC
>many|.|TRBV29-1|TRBJ2-1
CSVGGGEQFF
TGCAGCGTTGGGGGCGGTGAGCAGTTCTTC
>many|TRBD1|TRBV5-1|TRBJ2-7
CASSRVGQGDEQYF
TGCGCCAGCAGCAGAGTGGGACAGGGGGACGAGCAGTACTTC
>many|TRBD1|TRBV24-1|TRBJ2-7
CAAGTGDYEQYF
TGTGCCGCCGGGACAGGGGACTACGAGCAGTACTTC
>.|TRBD1|TRBV28|TRBJ1-4
CASSLGQGANEKLFF
TGTGCCAGCAGTTTGGGACAGGGGGCTAATGAAAAACTGTTTTTT
>many|TRBD1|TRBV9|TRBJ2-2
CASSKGQGATGELFF
TGTGCCAGCAGCAAAGGACAGGGGGCCACCGGGGAGCTGTTTTTT
>.|.|TRBV28|TRBJ1-2
CASSAQGLGGFGYTF
TGTGCCAGCAGTGCTCAGGGACTGGGAGGGTTCGGATACACCTTC
>.|TRBD2|TRBV20-1|TRBJ2-5
CSARGVGTSGPQETRYF
TGCAGTGCTAGAGGTGTGGGGACTAGCGGACCCCAAGAGACCCGGTACTTC
>many|TRBD1|TRBV30|TRBJ2-4
CAWDRGQTTKNIQYF
TGTGCCTGGGACAGGGGGCAGACGACCAAAAACATTCAGTACTTC
>many|.|TRBV3-1|TRBJ2-7
CASSLRPGHSDEQYF
TGTGCCAGCAGCTTACGACCGGGACATTCAGACGAGCAGTACTTC
>.|.|TRBV7-3|TRBJ2-3
CASSRAVTSATHYF
TGTGCCAGCAGCCGAGCCGTGACTAGTGCCACGCATTATTTT
>many|.|TRBV9|TRBJ2-3
CASSVASWADTQYF
TGTGCCAGCAGCGTAGCCTCGTGGGCAGATACACAGTATTTT
>.|.|TRBV7-9|TRBJ1-1
CASSRWTGNTEAFF
TGTGCCAGCAGCAGATGGACGGGGAACACTGAAGCTTTCTTT
>medium-sized|.|TRBV6-1|TRBJ2-1
CASSVSGSNSYNEQFF
TGTGCCAGCAGTGTCAGCGGTTCCAACTCCTACAATGAGCAGTTCTTC
>many|TRBD1|TRBV20-1|TRBJ1-5
CSATGTGEFNQPQHF
TGCAGTGCTACCGGGACAGGGGAATTCAATCAGCCCCAGCATTTT
>many|TRBD2|TRBV6-1|TRBJ2-5
CASTFGRRETQYF
TGTGCCAGCACCTTCGGGAGGAGGGAGACCCAGTACTTC
>many|TRBD1|TRBV2|TRBJ1-2
CASSGTRDRRSGGYTF
TGTGCCAGCAGTGGAACCCGGGACAGAAGAAGTGGTGGCTACACCTTC
>few|.|TRBV27|TRBJ2-3
CASMFISTDTQYF
TGTGCCAGCATGTTCATTAGCACGGATACTCAGTATTTT
>many|.|TRBV7-9|TRBJ1-2
CASSEQGFGYTF
TGTGCCAGCAGCGAACAGGGATTTGGCTACACCTTC
>many|.|TRBV6-6|TRBJ2-2
CASSSGGRRGGRLNTGELFF
TGTGCCAGCAGTTCCGGGGGTAGAAGAGGGGGTAGGCTGAACACCGGGGAGCTGTTTTTT
>many|.|TRBV28|TRBJ1-2
CASRVGEGYGYTF
TGTGCCAGCCGGGTGGGGGAAGGGTATGGCTACACCTTC
>.|.|TRBV6-6|TRBJ1-4
CASSYSTSATNEKLFF
TGTGCCAGCAGTTACTCGACGAGTGCAACTAATGAAAAACTGTTTTTT
>many|.|TRBV28|TRBJ2-7
CASSPWSGSSYEQYF
TGTGCCAGCAGCCCCTGGAGCGGTAGCTCCTACGAGCAGTACTTC
>many|.|TRBV20-1|TRBJ2-2
CSARVQSGELFF
TGCAGTGCTAGGGTCCAGAGCGGGGAGCTGTTTTTT
>.|.|TRBV4-1|TRBJ2-2
CASRITGTANTGELFF
TGCGCCAGCAGAATAACCGGGACGGCGAACACCGGGGAGCTGTTTTTT
>.|.|TRBV10-3|TRBJ1-5
CAISAGERGPQHF
TGTGCCATCAGTGCGGGGGAACGTGGGCCTCAGCATTTT
>medium-sized|.|TRBV2|TRBJ2-7
CASIPSLNSYEQYF
TGTGCCAGCATTCCCTCTTTGAACTCCTACGAGCAGTACTTC
>.|.|TRBV11-2|TRBJ2-1
CASSQGGGGYNEQFF
TGTGCCAGCAGCCAGGGAGGGGGTGGATACAATGAGCAGTTCTTC
>once|.|TRBV11-2|TRBJ2-5
CTSSSPHLRQPRETQYF
TGTACCAGCAGCTCCCCTCACTTGAGGCAACCTCGGGAGACCCAGTACTTC
>many|.|TRBV5-1|TRBJ2-3
CASSLAPLASDTQYF
TGCGCCAGCAGCTTGGCCCCCCTAGCGTCAGATACGCAGTATTTT
>.|.|TRBV3-1|TRBJ1-1
CASSYSTSEAFF
TGTGCCAGCAGCTATAGTACCTCTGAAGCTTTCTTT
>.|TRBD2|TRBV2|TRBJ2-3
CASKTSTSTDTQYF
TGTGCCAGCAAGACTAGCACTAGCACAGATACGCAGTATTTT
>many|TRBD1|TRBV19|TRBJ1-2
CASSSGGNYGYTF
TGTGCCAGTAGTTCAGGGGGGAACTATGGCTACACCTTC
>many|TRBD2|TRBV20-1|TRBJ2-1
CSANPSGLSYNEQFF
TGCAGTGCTAACCCTAGCGGGTTATCCTACAATGAGCAGTTCTTC
>many|.|TRBV7-3|TRBJ2-2
CASSSRQGGSGELFF
TGTGCCAGCAGCTCTCGACAGGGAGGGTCCGGGGAGCTGTTTTTT
>many|.|TRBV27|TRBJ2-2
CASSRGAIWTGELFF
TGTGCCAGCAGTCGGGGGGCAATTTGGACCGGGGAGCTGTTTTTT
>.|TRBD1|TRBV11-2|TRBJ1-3
CASSLDFRTGSGNTIYF
TGTGCCAGCAGCTTAGATTTTAGGACAGGTTCTGGAAACACCATATATTTT